This passage covers 12 T cell receptor beta chains from one sample sequenced in a study of T cell responses to AZD1222 COVID-19 vaccine (dated by TCRdb to the early 2020s). The protocol used for the library was the immunoSEQ multiplex PCR assay. TCRdb mirrors the immuneACCESS table, restricted to in-frame sequences. Some clones are absent from its copies; in checked studies, under half trace to an unresolved V gene, and the reason for the others is unknown. This sample gives 120,000 to 150,000 clones in total; about 92% of them show up just once. The biggest ten clones account for more than 0.8% of the sample. The time point label, read with the paper, signifies: baseline before first vaccination. This specimen's treatment or condition label, per the study, means: meningococcal conjugate vaccine given as trial control. The sample here was peripheral blood, taken on day 0 of MenACWY control vaccination. The source of these receptors is an adult in good health.

V usage is TRBV6-5 and J usage is TRBJ1-2; D not certain. CDR3 length: 16 residues. The germline V gene encodes CDR1 MNHEY and CDR2 SVGAGI. V was trimmed by 0 bases and J by 0 bases, leaving 11 bases between them. CDR3 coding DNA: TGTGCCAGCAGTTACTCGATACCGTCCGCTAACTATGGCTACACCTTC. Translating gives CASSYSIPSANYGYTF.

The chain carries TRBV7-6 and TRBJ2-5; 11 bases line up with TRBD2. Germline V gene sequence: CDR1 SGHVS, CDR2 FNYEAQ. The V segment lost 1 base and the J segment 5 bases; nucleotides outside the gene matches: 9. The CDR3 sequence is 17 residues long. CDR3 sequence (DNA): TGTGCCAGCAGCTTAGGAAATAGCGGGAGGGCCGGGGAGACCCAGTACTTC. Its protein product is CASSLGNSGRAGETQYF.

V and J are TRBV5-1 and TRBJ1-4, with a weak D call TRBD1 (6 bases). The CDR3 spans 14 residues. Trimming took 2 bases from V and 6 from J, leaving 11 bases between them. Germline values: CDR1 SGHRS, CDR2 YFSETQ. The CDR3 nucleotides are TGCGCCAGCAGCTTCGGGACACCTGATGAAAAACTGTTTTTT. Its protein product is CASSFGTPDEKLFF.

The chain has TRBV24-1 and TRBJ1-4; TRBD1 might be the D (5 bases). CDR1 is KGHDR and CDR2 is SFDVKD in the germline V gene. Trimming shortened V by 7 bases and J by 5 bases, and 10 bases separated the two germline ends. CDR3 length: 13 residues. CDR3 nucleotide sequence: TGTGCCACCAGGAGCGGGGGGAATGAAAAACTGTTTTTT. It codes for CATRSGGNEKLFF.

CDR3 DNA sequence: TGTGCCAGCAGCTTAGTTAGCGGGGATTGGGCTCAGCCCCAGCATTTT. This translates into CASSLVSGDWAQPQHF. The genes are TRBV7-2 and TRBJ1-5; D remains unclear. Germline V lookup: CDR1 SGHTA, CDR2 FQGNSA. The CDR3 consists of 16 residues. V was clipped by 1 base and J by 6 bases, with 16 bases between them.

The chain employs TRBV19 and TRBJ1-6, with D hard to call. The CDR3 is 14 residues long. The germline V gene encodes CDR1 LNHDA and CDR2 SQIVND (reference sequence). V was shortened by 3 bases and J by 10 bases, with 13 bases between the two germline ends. This CDR3 reads CASSIAGVESPLHF. In DNA, the CDR3 is TGTGCCAGTAGTATTGCTGGGGTTGAATCACCCCTCCACTTT.

This clone has only one observation. The J gene is TRBJ1-4, the V gene TRBV5-1, with a tentative D call TRBD1 (5 bases). Looked up from germline, CDR1 is SGHRS and CDR2 is YFSETQ. The CDR3 is made up of 13 amino acids. Trimming shortened V by 5 bases and J by 4 bases, and 9 bases separated the two germline ends. DNA for the CDR3: TGCGCCAGCAGGGGACGGGATAATGAAAAACTGTTTTTT. Translated, it gives CASRGRDNEKLFF.

The chain links TRBV27 to TRBJ1-1, with a tentative D call TRBD1 (5 bases). The CDR3 runs 14 residues. CDR1 and CDR2 from the germline V gene are MNHEY and SMNVEV (reference sequence). V lost 7 bases and J lost 0, with 12 bases in between. In DNA form, the CDR3 reads TGTGCCAGCATCGGACACAGAATGAACACTGAAGCTTTCTTT. Translated, it gives CASIGHRMNTEAFF.

The rearrangement uses TRBV5-5 and TRBJ1-3; D is uncertain. The germline CDR1 and CDR2 sequences are SGHKS and YYEKEE (reference sequence). This CDR3 is built from 16 residues. V was pared by 0 bases and J by 4 bases, with 14 bases between. The CDR3: CASSLVPGTDGNTIYF. CDR3 bases: TGTGCCAGCAGCTTGGTCCCAGGCACCGACGGAAACACCATATATTTT.

The rearrangement joins TRBV5-5 to TRBJ2-7, with a weak D call TRBD1 (5 bases). This CDR3 spans 14 amino acids. V lost 4 bases to trimming and J lost 4 bases, with 15 bases between them. Germline CDR1 is SGHKS and CDR2 is YYEKEE (reference sequence). The chain's CDR3 is CASSPRQGRYEQYF. The CDR3 DNA is TGTGCCAGCAGCCCGCGGCAGGGAAGGTACGAGCAGTACTTC.

This clone was detected once. V gene TRBV12-3 or TRBV12-4 combines with J gene TRBJ2-1; no firm D call. The CDR3 runs to 13 residues. Trimming removed 1 base from V and 9 bases from J, with 10 bases in between. In nucleotides, the CDR3 is TGTGCCAGCAGTTTAGGAGCTTCCGGTGAGCAGTTCTTC. Translation gives CASSLGASGEQFF.

In this sample, this clone turned up once. V gene TRBV5-1 combines with J gene TRBJ1-2, with TRBD1 matching over 8 bases. In germline, CDR1 is SGHRS, CDR2 YFSETQ. This CDR3 has 13 amino acids. With 4 bases clipped from V and 8 bases from J, the junction kept 7 bases outside the gene matches. CDR3 nucleotide sequence: TGCGCCAGCAGCACCGGACAGGGTGGAGGCTACACCTTC. Protein sequence: CASSTGQGGGYTF.